Listed below are T cell receptor beta chains from one sample, sequenced in a study of T cell repertoires in cytomegalovirus infection. In TCRdb, the reads were re-called with MiXCR into one record per CDR3 protein. The sample yields around 550,000 distinct CDR3 sequences, about 30% seen once. The specimen was PBMCs. The receptors come from a human donor in good health (CMV status not recorded). Some clones in this sample may be carry-over from other donors' samples. Both conserved end residues are part of each CDR3. The D gene is left open where the match is weak.

>TRBV6-5|TRBD2|TRBJ2-1
CASSYSPSGSRNEQFF
>TRBV7-2|.|TRBJ2-1
CASSSYLDNEQFF
>TRBV2|.|TRBJ2-6
CASSERSGANVLTF
>TRBV20-1|.|TRBJ2-1
CSATRSSLEQFF
>TRBV7-9|TRBD2|TRBJ2-5
CASSHSGTETQYF
>TRBV7-9|.|TRBJ1-1
CASSLALAGNTEAFF
>TRBV27|TRBD1|TRBJ1-1
CATSTGVNTEAFF
>TRBV10-3|TRBD1|TRBJ2-7
CATAPGQGYYEQYF
>TRBV20-1|TRBD1|TRBJ1-5
CSVLDRGQQPQHF
>TRBV6-2/TRBV6-3|TRBD2|TRBJ2-1
CASKLKGTSDEQFF
>TRBV24-1|.|TRBJ2-6
CATSDTRTVNVLTF
>TRBV29-1|TRBD1|TRBJ1-1
CSVLTTDRVSTEAFF
>TRBV7-2|.|TRBJ2-1
CASSLYPLANEQFF
>TRBV19|TRBD2|TRBJ2-1
CASSFASGRSNEQFF
>TRBV5-1|TRBD2|TRBJ2-1
CASSLSSGGSSYNEQFF
>TRBV7-2|.|TRBJ1-1
CASRPDRRNTEAFF
>TRBV7-2|.|TRBJ2-3
CASSPSPPRYF
>TRBV27|TRBD2|TRBJ2-1
CASSLSRWEGTYNEQFF
>TRBV7-2|TRBD2|TRBJ2-4
CASSWTPGGSVKNIQYF
>TRBV6-2/TRBV6-3|TRBD2|TRBJ2-1
CASSYSILAGGNEQFF
>TRBV7-8|TRBD2|TRBJ2-3
CASSLPLAGGIDTQYF
>TRBV27|TRBD1|TRBJ2-2
CASGGQGRSGELFF
>TRBV11-1|TRBD2|TRBJ2-1
CASKGTIDNEQFF
>TRBV28|.|TRBJ1-2
CASSPLTDGYTF
>TRBV7-2|TRBD1|TRBJ2-5
CASSFRGQQTQYF
>TRBV12-3/TRBV12-4|TRBD2|TRBJ2-3
CASSYPSGSTRTDTQYF
>TRBV7-2|TRBD1|TRBJ2-1
CASSSGGQGRYNEQFF
>TRBV15|.|TRBJ2-2
CATSREFISRELFF
>TRBV7-9|TRBD1|TRBJ2-1
CASSLPRGQDEQFF
>TRBV27|TRBD2|TRBJ2-3
CASSLNYASPSGNTDTQYF
>TRBV7-7|TRBD2|TRBJ2-5
CASSAGLAGDQETQYF
>TRBV11-2|TRBD1|TRBJ1-2
CASSTDRVRGYTF
>TRBV29-1|TRBD2|TRBJ2-3
CSVEGGEGVPADTQYF
>TRBV4-1|TRBD2|TRBJ2-1
CASSVSGIYNEQFF
>TRBV7-6|.|TRBJ2-5
CASGGWRETQYF
>TRBV7-2|TRBD1|TRBJ1-1
CASSLERTGLTEAFF
>TRBV24-1|TRBD2|TRBJ2-5
CATSEGLQETQYF
>TRBV7-9|.|TRBJ1-5
CASSPRVGVGRAQWPQHF
>TRBV7-8|.|TRBJ1-1
CASSPFVGSTEAFF
>TRBV11-1|.|TRBJ2-1
CASSLIWSADYNEQFF
>TRBV7-2|.|TRBJ2-7
CASSPWTPMAVEQYF